This entry lists 26 T cell receptor beta chains sequenced from one sample in a study of blood T cell repertoires in COVID-19. Assay: immunoSEQ multiplex PCR; the TCRdb copy retains only in-frame clones and omits some. The table records roughly 250,000 clones, 88% of them present only once. Sequencing was done on a sample of peripheral blood. The receptors were sampled from a woman aged 40-49 years who had recovered from COVID-19.

J is TRBJ2-7 and V is TRBV27; no clear D. The CDR3 contains 14 residues. From germline, CDR1 is MNHEY and CDR2 SMNVEV (reference sequence). V lost 4 bases to trimming and J lost 2 bases, with 12 bases between them. CDR3 loop: CASSWLQNPYEQYF. CDR3 DNA: TGTGCCAGCAGTTGGCTGCAGAACCCCTACGAGCAGTACTTC.

The CDR3 loop reads CASSLGGQGPQETQYF. In DNA form, the CDR3 reads TGCGCCAGCAGCTTGGGGGGGCAGGGCCCCCAAGAGACCCAGTACTTC. This rearrangement joins TRBV5-1 to TRBJ2-5, with a possible D match to TRBD1 (6 bases). The V end lost 0 bases, the J end lost 1 base, and 13 bases lay between the germline ends. Germline V gene sequence: CDR1 SGHRS, CDR2 YFSETQ. CDR3 length equals 16 residues.

The CDR3 DNA follows: TGTGCCAGCAGCTCAAGGACAGGGGACGCCTATGGCTACACCTTC. This translates into CASSSRTGDAYGYTF. The rearrangement links TRBV13 to TRBJ1-2; 9 nucleotides align to TRBD1. The J segment lost 4 bases and the V segment lost 4 bases, leaving 7 bases of the junction unmatched. This CDR3 region has 15 residues. Germline values: CDR1 PRHDT, CDR2 FYEKMQ (reference sequence). Based on the CDR3 plus reference TRBV13 and TRBJ1-2, the full variable domain is AAGVIQSPRHLIKEKRETATLKCYPIPRHDTVYWYQQGPGQDPQFLISFYEKMQSDKGSIPDRFSAQQFSDYHSELNMSSLELGDSALYFCASSSRTGDAYGYTFGSGTRLTVV.

The rearrangement joins TRBV23-1 to TRBJ2-3, with D possibly being TRBD2 (5 bases). Being an ORF, TRBV23-1 has a function that is uncertain. V was pared by 10 bases and J by 5 bases, with 25 bases between. This CDR3 has 16 amino acids. The CDR3 nucleotides read TGCGCCACCTCGCTCAATGAGGGCCGCCCATTAGATACGCAGTATTTT. It specifies CATSLNEGRPLDTQYF.

The chain recombines TRBV7-9 with TRBJ2-7, with 7 bases aligning to TRBD1. V trimming: 1 base; J trimming: 3 bases; junction bases outside the gene matches: 3. CDR3 length: 14 residues. In germline, CDR1 is SEHNR, CDR2 FQNEAQ (reference sequence). Here the CDR3 reads CASSLGAGGYEQYF. Here the CDR3 DNA reads TGTGCCAGCAGCTTAGGGGCAGGGGGCTACGAGCAGTACTTC.

The chain joins TRBV7-2 to TRBJ2-7; D is perhaps TRBD2 (5 bases). Looked up from germline, CDR1 is SGHTA and CDR2 is FQGNSA. The ends were cut back, 3 bases at V and 7 bases at J, with 13 bases in the middle. This CDR3 has 13 amino acids. In nucleotides, the CDR3 is TGTGCCAGCAGCTTTACCGGGCGGAGGGAGCAGTACTTC. It encodes CASSFTGRREQYF.

The gene calls are TRBV3-1 (or the pseudogene TRBV3-2) and TRBJ1-2; no reliable D call. The CDR3 runs to 14 residues. Germline loops: CDR1 LGHDT, CDR2 YNNKEL (reference sequence). V gave up 0 bases and J gave up 7 bases, with 12 bases separating them. This CDR3 reads CASSQEAPVGGYTF. In nucleotides, the CDR3 is TGTGCCAGCAGCCAAGAGGCCCCTGTTGGTGGCTACACCTTC.

The V call is TRBV30, the J call TRBJ1-6; the D gene is possibly TRBD1 (5 bases). The germline V and J ends were trimmed by 5 bases and 8 bases, with 13 bases remaining between them. The CDR3 spans 13 residues. The germline V gene encodes CDR1 GTSNPN and CDR2 SVGIG (reference sequence). CDR3 DNA: TGTGCCTGGGCCCATGCAGGGTATTCACCCCTCCACTTT. It encodes CAWAHAGYSPLHF.

The table lists this clone with a count of one. This chain uses TRBV10-3 with TRBJ1-2, with 11 bases that match TRBD1. The germline CDR1 and CDR2 sequences are ENHRY and SYGVKD. V was pared by 1 base and J by 6 bases, with 4 bases of the junction left unmatched. The CDR3 sequence is 15 residues long. This chain's CDR3 is CAISEFGQGANGYTF. In nucleotides, the CDR3 is TGTGCCATCAGTGAGTTTGGACAGGGGGCGAATGGCTACACCTTC.

The V call is TRBV3-1 (or the pseudogene TRBV3-2), the J call TRBJ1-6, with a weak D call TRBD1 (6 bases). Trimming stripped 4 bases from V and 8 bases from J, with 9 bases between. Germline CDR1 reads LGHDT; CDR2 reads YNNKEL (reference sequence). CDR3 length equals 13 residues. The CDR3 spells CASSPHRDSPLHF. The CDR3 DNA sequence: TGTGCCAGCAGCCCTCACAGGGATTCACCCCTCCACTTT.

The rearrangement links TRBV30 to TRBJ2-6; 8 nucleotides line up with TRBD1. From germline, CDR1 is GTSNPN and CDR2 SVGIG (reference sequence). This CDR3 comprises 16 residues. J gave up 0 bases and V 3 bases, and 4 bases lay outside the gene matches. The CDR3 DNA is TGTGCCTGGAGATACAGGGGGAGCTCTGGGGCCAACGTCCTGACTTTC. It codes for CAWRYRGSSGANVLTF.

The rearrangement uses TRBV11-3 and TRBJ1-1; D gene uncertain. Germline-derived CDR1 and CDR2 are SGHNT and YENEEA. The CDR3 length is 15 residues. Deletions cut 5 bases from V and 3 bases from J, with 16 bases between. The CDR3 sequence is CASSPSPTPDTEAFF. In DNA, the CDR3 is TGTGCCAGCAGCCCCAGCCCGACACCGGACACTGAAGCTTTCTTT. The full variable domain, its missing parts supplied by reference TRBV11-3 and TRBJ1-1, is EAGVVQSPRYKIIEKKQPVAFWCNPISGHNTLYWYLQNLGQGPELLIRYENEEAVDDSQLPKDRFSAERLKGVDSTLKIQPAELGDSAVYLCASSPSPTPDTEAFFGQGTRLTVV.

This clone was counted a single time. The chain carries TRBV9 and TRBJ2-1, with TRBD2 identical over 8 bases. CDR3 length: 17 amino acids. Germline loops: CDR1 SGDLS, CDR2 YYNGEE. J gave up 0 bases and V 3 bases, and 8 bases lay outside the gene matches. The CDR3 DNA reads TGTGCCAGCAGCGAAAACCCTAGCGGGCCCTCCTACAATGAGCAGTTCTTC. It is translated as CASSENPSGPSYNEQFF.

The chain uses TRBV7-6 and TRBJ2-2; possible D gene TRBD1, 5 bases. Deletions cut 5 bases from V and 1 base from J, with 23 bases between. Germline CDR1 SGHVS, CDR2 FNYEAQ. The CDR3 loop spans 19 amino acids. CDR3 residues: CASSPFTPLVTVNTGELFF. The DNA for the CDR3 is TGTGCCAGCAGCCCCTTTACCCCCTTGGTGACAGTGAACACCGGGGAGCTGTTTTTT.

The V call is TRBV4-1, the J call TRBJ2-1, with a possible D match to TRBD2 (6 bases). This CDR3 is built from 17 residues. The V gene lost 1 base and the J gene lost 0 bases, with 13 bases spanning the gap. The germline CDR1 and CDR2 sequences are MGHRA and YSYEKL. CDR3 coding DNA: TGCGCCAGCAGCCAAGTGGCCGGGGGAAGCTCCTACAATGAGCAGTTCTTC. Its translation is CASSQVAGGSSYNEQFF.

J is TRBJ2-1 and V is TRBV24-1; D possibly corresponds to TRBD2 (6 bases). This CDR3 spans 14 amino acids. Germline V gene data show CDR1 as KGHDR and CDR2 as SFDVKD. V was pared by 5 bases and J by 3 bases, with 10 bases between. The CDR3 sequence: CATSAGVGYNEQFF. For the CDR3, the DNA is TGTGCCACCAGTGCGGGAGTAGGCTACAATGAGCAGTTCTTC.

The chain uses TRBV5-1 and TRBJ1-2, with TRBD1 identical over 7 bases. V was pared by 7 bases and J by 0 bases, with 3 bases of the junction left unmatched. Looked up from germline, CDR1 is SGHRS and CDR2 is YFSETQ. This CDR3 region has 13 residues. The CDR3, as DNA: TGCGCCAGCGGGACAGAAGCTAACTATGGCTACACCTTC. It is translated as CASGTEANYGYTF.

J is TRBJ2-3 and V is TRBV18; D is possibly TRBD2 (5 bases). The length of the CDR3 is 16 residues. Trimming removed 1 base from V and 0 bases from J, with 11 bases in between. CDR1 and CDR2 from the germline V gene are KGHSH and LQKENI. The DNA for the CDR3 is TGTGCCAGCTCACCACTCTCCGGACTCAGCACAGATACGCAGTATTTT. This sequence encodes CASSPLSGLSTDTQYF.

In regard to this clone: The junction departs from germline at one end; a sequencing error may be responsible. This sequence joins TRBV7-9 and TRBJ2-1; TRBD2 matches 11 bases. The CDR3 runs to 14 residues. The germline V gene encodes CDR1 SEHNR and CDR2 FQNEAQ (reference sequence). CDR3 sequence (DNA): TGTGCCAGCAGCCTAGCGGGAGGTAGCAATGAGCAGTTCTTC. Protein product: CASSLAGGSNEQFF.

The chain employs TRBV29-1 and TRBJ2-3, with a weak D call TRBD1 (6 bases). Per germline, CDR1 SQVTM and CDR2 ANQGSEA. The germline V and J ends were trimmed by 3 bases and 3 bases, with 10 bases remaining between them. The CDR3 totals 13 residues. CDR3 protein: CSVEARGTDTQYF. The CDR3 DNA is TGCAGCGTTGAGGCCAGGGGTACAGATACGCAGTATTTT.

The chain carries TRBV5-1 and TRBJ2-5; D call uncertain. With 0 bases removed from V and 12 bases from J, the gap between germline ends came to 9 bases. Germline V CDR1 and CDR2: SGHRS, YFSETQ. The CDR3 is 11 amino acids. The CDR3, as DNA: TGCGCCAGCAGCTTGGGTCACTTCAAGTACTTC. This sequence encodes CASSLGHFKYF.

The DNA for the CDR3 is TGTGCCAGCAGCTTATGGGCATCCGGGGGCTATGGCTACACCTTC. Translating it yields CASSLWASGGYGYTF. The J gene is TRBJ1-2, the V gene TRBV7-3, with a weak D call TRBD1 (5 bases). This CDR3 is 15 amino acids long. Germline CDR1 is SGHTA and CDR2 is FQGTGA. Trimming took off 2 bases at V and 4 bases at J, with 14 bases between the two ends.

This clone was observed a single time. This chain connects TRBV10-3 to TRBJ2-5; 15 nucleotides align to TRBD2. This CDR3 contains 15 residues. Germline assignment: CDR1 ENHRY and CDR2 SYGVKD. V was clipped by 8 bases and J by 3 bases; unmatched bases: 4. CDR3 amino acids: CAIGTSGRQEETQYF. Here the CDR3 DNA reads TGTGCCATCGGGACTAGCGGGAGGCAAGAAGAGACCCAGTACTTC.

The chain recombines TRBV4-3 with TRBJ2-3; D might be TRBD1 (5 bases). The germline gives CDR1 LGHNA, CDR2 YSLEER. The CDR3 is 16 amino acids. V was cut by 0 bases and J by 1 base, with 11 bases left in between. The CDR3 DNA reads as TGCGCCAGCAGCCAAGATGGAACAGGACGCACAGATACGCAGTATTTT. Protein: CASSQDGTGRTDTQYF.

The chain uses TRBV5-1 and TRBJ1-4; TRBD1 matches 8 bases. This CDR3 contains 13 residues. Germline CDR1 reads SGHRS; CDR2 reads YFSETQ. Trimming took 3 bases from V and 15 from J; bases not matched to a gene: 10. The CDR3 loop is CASSSTGGQIVFF. The CDR3 nucleotides are TGCGCCAGCAGCTCCACAGGGGGGCAAATAGTGTTTTTT. The full variable domain, its missing parts supplied by reference TRBV5-1 and TRBJ1-4, is KAGVTQTPRYLIKTRGQQVTLSCSPISGHRSVSWYQQTPGQGLQFLFEYFSETQRNKGNFPGRFSGRQFSNSRSEMNVSTLELGDSALYLCASSSTGGQIVFFGSGTQLSVL.

The genes are TRBV7-2 and TRBJ2-3; D gene unclear. The CDR3 length is 13 residues. In germline, CDR1 is SGHTA, CDR2 FQGNSA. Trimming took 1 base from V and 3 from J, leaving 5 bases between them. The CDR3 here is CASSLERTDTQYF. In DNA, the CDR3 is TGTGCCAGCAGCTTAGAGAGGACAGATACGCAGTATTTT.